This TCR beta chain was found in a study of regulatory T cells in long-lasting Graves disease. Sequencing libraries for TCR beta were prepared with iRepertoire HTBI primers and Arm-PCR of CDR3 regions. Each CDR3 protein is one row after TCRdb ran MiXCR on the multiplex PCR reads. This sample has 530,000 or so distinct CDR3 sequences, with 16% found just once. Time point: newly diagnosed GD, antithyroid drugs for less than 3 months. The TCR library used RNA extracted from PBMCs. In each case, Graves' disease was diagnosed per American Thyroid Association guidelines. Study-level findings and limits: The work looked only at peripheral blood and did not look at thyroid tissue.

On this clonotype itself: The antigen is undetermined.

The data also belong to a second study, concerning T cells in Graves' hyperthyroidism and ophthalmopathy. That study adds: Thyroid ultrasound, orbital computed tomography, clinical symptoms, and serum thyroxine and TRAb underpinned diagnoses.

The origin of this receptor is a man aged 18 to 30 with Graves disease. The sequencing here drew on peripheral blood mononuclear cells (PBMCs), taken at new diagnosis, from a patient treated with antithyroid drugs.

DNA of the CDR3: TGTGCCAGCAGTTCCCGGGGGGAGGGCTACACCTTC. Amino acids: CASSSRGEGYTF. The chain has TRBV28 and TRBJ1-2; D is possibly TRBD1 (5 bases). The CDR3 length is 12 residues. Germline lookup yields CDR1 MDHEN and CDR2 SYDVKM. The V and J ends lost 4 bases and 8 bases respectively, with 11 bases between them.